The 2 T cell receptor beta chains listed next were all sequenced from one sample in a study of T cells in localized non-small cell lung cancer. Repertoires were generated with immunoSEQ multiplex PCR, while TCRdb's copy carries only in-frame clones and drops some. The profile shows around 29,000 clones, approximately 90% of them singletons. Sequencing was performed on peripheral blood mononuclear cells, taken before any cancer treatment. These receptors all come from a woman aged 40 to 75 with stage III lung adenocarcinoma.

Written as DNA, the CDR3 is TGCGCCAGCAGCTTCGCGGGGCAAGAGACCCAGTACTTC. Amino acid sequence: CASSFAGQETQYF. V is TRBV5-1 and J is TRBJ2-5; D may be TRBD2 (6 bases). The CDR3 contains 13 residues. Germline-derived CDR1 and CDR2 are SGHRS and YFSETQ. V lost 2 bases and J 2 bases, leaving 7 bases between the germline ends.

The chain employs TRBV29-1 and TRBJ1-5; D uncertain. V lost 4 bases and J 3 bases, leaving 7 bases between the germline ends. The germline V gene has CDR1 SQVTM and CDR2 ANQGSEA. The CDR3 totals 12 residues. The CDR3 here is CSVGVHNQPQHF. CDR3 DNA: TGCAGCGTTGGGGTCCACAATCAGCCCCAGCATTTT. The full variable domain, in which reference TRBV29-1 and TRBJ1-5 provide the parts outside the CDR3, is SAVISQKPSRDICQRGTSLTIQCQVDSQVTMMFWYRQQPGQSLTLIATANQGSEATYESGFVIDKFPISRPNLTFSTLTVSNMSPEDSSIYLCSVGVHNQPQHFGDGTRLSIL.